This T cell receptor (beta chain) was sequenced for a study of breast tumors, draining lymph nodes, adjacent tissues. Study-wide results and caveats: Luminal-like breast cancer showed significantly higher tumor–nontumor repertoire similarity than basal-like. Data only fit, rather than demonstrated, lymph node origin of most tumor T cells.

Only one count was recorded for this clonotype. Its antigen is not identified. TCRdb re-derived calls from the multiplex PCR reads in MiXCR, one entry per CDR3 protein. The sample yields some 31,000 distinct CDR3 sequences, about 63% seen once. This clonotype originated in a female donor with breast cancer. Some clones in this sample may be carry-over from other donors' samples. The sequencing input was breast tumor tissue.

CDR3 sequence: CASGRAILPNTGTANTEQFF. DNA for the CDR3: TGTGCCAGTGGACGAGCGATCCTACCAAACACCGGGACGGCGAACACTGAGCAGTTCTTC. This chain joins TRBV19 and TRBJ2-1; D is perhaps TRBD1 or TRBD2 (5 bases each). Trimming left V 8 bases short and J 9 bases short, with 38 bases between. The germline V gene has CDR1 LNHDA and CDR2 SQIVND (reference sequence). This CDR3 is built from 20 residues. The variable domain in full, with the rest retrieved from reference TRBV19 and TRBJ2-1, is DGGITQSPKYLFRKEGQNVTLSCEQNLNHDAMYWYRQDPGQGLRLIYYSQIVNDFQKGDIAEGYSVSREKKESFPLTVTSAQKNPTAFYLCASGRAILPNTGTANTEQFFGPGTRLTVL.